This section outlines one TCR beta chain sequence together with its context. Looked up from germline, CDR1 is LGHDT and CDR2 is YNNKEL (reference sequence). The length of the CDR3 is 16 residues. Deletions cut 1 base from V and 2 bases from J, with 15 bases between. Methods used by the authors: Estimated nucleated cell counts came from reference gene primer amplification. TCRdb's table, derived via immunoSEQ multiplex PCR, lists solely in-frame clones and lacks some. V, J and clone size are taken as reported in that table, and D and trimming were inferred from the DNA itself. The data show some 170,000 clones, approximately 87% seen once. Seattle enrolled patients during active infection and tracked them longitudinally. The data originate from a study of blood T cell repertoires in COVID-19. Study as a whole: The origin of the acute and convalescent COVID-19 samples was the United States, Italy and Spain. Sample material is recorded as cDNA or gDNA derived from T cells, B-cell-depleted T cells, or PBMCs.

The chain recombines TRBV3-1 (or the pseudogene TRBV3-2) with TRBJ2-7, with a weak D call TRBD2 (6 bases). Sequences were obtained from peripheral blood. This receptor was identified in a woman in her seventies with COVID-19, enrolled during active disease. The CDR3 coding sequence is TGTGCCAGCAGCCAAGCAAGGTGGAGGGAGGCCTACGAGCAGTACTTC. It codes for CASSQARWREAYEQYF.